These 21 T cell receptor beta chains were sequenced from one sample in a study of cytomegalovirus exposure and HLA in healthy donors. PCR used 60 Vbeta primers and 13 Jbeta primers. Repertoires were generated with immunoSEQ multiplex PCR, while TCRdb's copy carries only in-frame clones and drops some. The table lists 120,000 or so clones, 75% of them singletons. Sequenced input: PBMCs. Source of these receptors: a woman aged 40 to 49 in good health and CMV-seropositive.

The chain recombines TRBV4-3 with TRBJ2-5; 7 positions agree with TRBD1. The V segment lost 7 bases and the J segment 5 bases; nucleotides outside the gene matches: 13. This CDR3 has 15 amino acids. CDR1 and CDR2 (germline): LGHNA, YSLEER. CDR3 loop: CASTQTGLGGETQYF. DNA for the CDR3: TGCGCCAGCACCCAGACAGGGTTGGGCGGGGAGACCCAGTACTTC.

The genes are TRBV29-1 and TRBJ2-7, with TRBD2 as a possible D gene (6 bases). The CDR3 sequence is 15 residues long. The germline V gene has CDR1 SQVTM and CDR2 ANQGSEA. V was shortened by 0 bases and J by 2 bases, with 14 bases between the two germline ends. The CDR3 protein is CSVEDRGSGTYEQYF. For the CDR3, the DNA is TGCAGCGTTGAAGATAGGGGTAGCGGAACCTACGAGCAGTACTTC.

This clone has just a few counts. V gene TRBV27 combines with J gene TRBJ2-7, with 9 bases matching TRBD2. The V gene's germline CDR1 is MNHEY and CDR2 SMNVEV (reference sequence). Trimming at V came to 8 bases and at J to 0 bases, leaving 17 bases not matched to a gene. The CDR3 is made up of 18 amino acids. CDR3 loop: CASAGREVLAGSSYEQYF. The CDR3 DNA follows: TGTGCCAGCGCCGGCAGGGAGGTTCTAGCGGGGAGCTCCTACGAGCAGTACTTC.

The chain recombines TRBV9 with TRBJ2-2; D not resolved. Germline V gene data show CDR1 as SGDLS and CDR2 as YYNGEE. The CDR3 consists of 14 residues. The germline V and J ends were trimmed by 3 bases and 2 bases, with 8 bases remaining between them. This CDR3 reads CASSALFNTGELFF. The CDR3 nucleotides read TGTGCCAGCAGCGCACTCTTTAACACCGGGGAGCTGTTTTTT.

The chain employs TRBV5-1 and TRBJ2-3; D call uncertain. The CDR3 is 15 amino acids. Trimming shortened V by 0 bases and J by 0 bases, and 8 bases separated the two germline ends. Germline CDR1 and CDR2: SGHRS and YFSETQ. In DNA, the CDR3 is TGCGCCAGCAGCTTGGGGGCAGCCAGCACAGATACGCAGTATTTT. Its protein product is CASSLGAASTDTQYF.

The chain recombines TRBV4-1 with TRBJ2-1; D might be TRBD2 (6 bases). The CDR3 spans 15 residues. In germline, CDR1 is MGHRA, CDR2 YSYEKL. V was shortened by 1 base and J by 4 bases, with 11 bases between the two germline ends. The CDR3 DNA reads TGCGCCAGCAGCCAAGGTGATAGCGGTTACAATGAGCAGTTCTTC. Its protein product is CASSQGDSGYNEQFF.

The chain combines TRBV6-1 with TRBJ2-7; D is possibly TRBD2 (6 bases). The CDR3 covers 16 residues. Germline V gene lookup returns CDR1 MNHNS and CDR2 SASEGT. V was trimmed by 1 base and J by 3 bases, leaving 16 bases between them. The DNA for the CDR3 is TGTGCCAGCAGTGAAGGCCCGACTAGAGGGCTCTACGAGCAGTACTTC. Translation: CASSEGPTRGLYEQYF.

V and J are TRBV5-1 and TRBJ1-1; TRBD1 aligns across 11 bases. CDR3 size: 19 residues. With 3 bases clipped from V and 3 bases from J, the junction kept 16 bases outside the gene matches. CDR1 SGHRS and CDR2 YFSETQ come from the germline V gene. CDR3 sequence reads: CASSWNSEGTGGHDTEAFF. The CDR3 DNA follows: TGCGCCAGCAGCTGGAACTCCGAAGGGACAGGGGGACATGACACTGAAGCTTTCTTT.

This clone has only one observation. The chain uses TRBV29-1 and TRBJ2-7; 10 bases match TRBD2. This CDR3 spans 14 amino acids. V lost 5 bases, J lost 7 bases, and 11 bases stayed unmatched. Germline V CDR1 and CDR2: SQVTM, ANQGSEA. The CDR3 loop reads CSVKSNERGGEQYF. The CDR3 region has the DNA TGCAGCGTTAAATCTAACGAGCGGGGGGGTGAGCAGTACTTC.

This rearrangement joins TRBV5-1 to TRBJ1-1; D is perhaps TRBD1 (6 bases). Germline values: CDR1 SGHRS, CDR2 YFSETQ. The CDR3 is 15 amino acids. The V gene lost 4 bases and the J gene lost 0 bases, with 13 bases spanning the gap. For the CDR3, the DNA is TGCGCCAGCAGCCTTCAGGGGACCATGAACACTGAAGCTTTCTTT. It encodes CASSLQGTMNTEAFF. The full variable domain, with the rest looked up from reference TRBV5-1 and TRBJ1-1, is KAGVTQTPRYLIKTRGQQVTLSCSPISGHRSVSWYQQTPGQGLQFLFEYFSETQRNKGNFPGRFSGRQFSNSRSEMNVSTLELGDSALYLCASSLQGTMNTEAFFGQGTRLTVV.

The chain recombines TRBV4-2 with TRBJ2-3; D is ambiguous. Trimming took off 4 bases at V and 0 bases at J, with 8 bases between the two ends. Germline CDR1 and CDR2: LGHNA and YNFKEQ. This CDR3 comprises 14 residues. This CDR3 is CASSPEQSTDTQYF. The CDR3 DNA follows: TGTGCCAGCAGCCCTGAACAGAGCACAGATACGCAGTATTTT.

The J gene is TRBJ1-5, the V gene TRBV28, with a possible D match to TRBD1 (5 bases). Trimming left V 6 bases short and J 2 bases short, with 8 bases between. This CDR3 is 13 amino acids long. Germline V gives CDR1 MDHEN, CDR2 SYDVKM. CDR3: CASSATGNQPQHF. The CDR3 DNA sequence: TGTGCCAGCAGCGCGACAGGCAATCAGCCCCAGCATTTT.

CDR3 in amino acids: CASSQDRVGAGSYNEQFF. The CDR3 coding sequence is TGCGCCAGCAGCCAAGATCGGGTTGGGGCTGGATCCTACAATGAGCAGTTCTTC. V usage is TRBV4-1 and J usage is TRBJ2-1, with a tentative D call TRBD1 (5 bases). V dropped 0 bases and J dropped 1 base, with 16 bases sitting between them. The V gene's germline CDR1 is MGHRA and CDR2 YSYEKL. The CDR3 totals 18 residues.

The chain employs TRBV6-6 and TRBJ2-7, with unresolved D. This CDR3 comprises 13 residues. Germline V lookup: CDR1 MNHNY, CDR2 SVGAGI (reference sequence). Trimming left V 2 bases short and J 6 bases short, with 11 bases between. The CDR3 is CASSYPSPGEQYF. The CDR3 DNA reads as TGTGCCAGCAGTTACCCGTCACCCGGCGAGCAGTACTTC.

This clone was detected a few times. The J gene is TRBJ1-1, the V gene TRBV2, with D maybe TRBD1 (6 bases). The CDR3 runs 14 residues. Germline-derived CDR1 and CDR2 are SNHLY and FYNNEI. The V end was cut by 4 bases, the J end by 10 bases, with 19 bases between. In DNA form, the CDR3 reads TGTGCCAGCAGTGTGGGACAACAAAAGTCGGGAGCTTTCTTT. This translates into CASSVGQQKSGAFF. The full variable domain, with the rest looked up from reference TRBV2 and TRBJ1-1, is EPEVTQTPSHQVTQMGQEVILRCVPISNHLYFYWYRQILGQKVEFLVSFYNNEISEKSEIFDDQFSVERPDGSNFTLKIRSTKLEDSAMYFCASSVGQQKSGAFFGQGTRLTVV.

The chain combines TRBV11-2 with TRBJ2-7; possibly TRBD1 for D (5 bases). Trimming took 3 bases from V and 2 from J, leaving 11 bases between them. The CDR3 has 14 residues. Germline values: CDR1 SGHAT, CDR2 FQNNGV. The CDR3 DNA is TGTGCCAGCAGCTTTGACCCAGGGCCCTACGAGCAGTACTTC. Its translation: CASSFDPGPYEQYF.

The chain combines TRBV9 with TRBJ1-5, with TRBD1 as a possible D gene (5 bases). This CDR3 is 15 amino acids long. With 7 bases removed from V and 2 bases from J, the gap between germline ends came to 16 bases. CDR1 and CDR2 from the germline V gene are SGDLS and YYNGEE. Here the CDR3 DNA reads TGTGCCAGCTCCTTCAGGGTTCGGTGCAATCAGCCCCAGCATTTT. This sequence encodes CASSFRVRCNQPQHF.

Notes on this clone: The junction departs from the called germline gene at one end, perhaps through a read error. CDR3 sequence (DNA): TGTGCTAGCAGCTTAATTCGGCAAGAGACCCAGTACTTC. Translation: CASSLIRQETQYF. V gene TRBV7-7 combines with J gene TRBJ2-5; D remains ambiguous. This CDR3 is built from 13 residues. Germline V CDR1 and CDR2: SSHAT, FNYEAQ (reference sequence).

Only one count was recorded for this clone. The chain combines TRBV5-1 with TRBJ2-3; 14 bases agree with TRBD2. Trimming at V came to 4 bases and at J to 5 bases, leaving 15 bases not matched to a gene. Germline V CDR1 and CDR2: SGHRS, YFSETQ. The CDR3 loop spans 19 amino acids. CDR3 sequence (DNA): TGCGCCAGCAGCATGGGACTAGCGGGAGTATTACTGGCTGGAGATACGCAGTATTTT. Protein: CASSMGLAGVLLAGDTQYF.

This clone was recorded a few times. The chain couples TRBV6-6 to TRBJ2-7; the D gene is possibly TRBD1 (6 bases). The CDR3 extends over 15 amino acids. Per the germline V gene, CDR1 is MNHNY and CDR2 is SVGAGI (reference sequence). The germline V and J ends were trimmed by 0 bases and 5 bases, with 14 bases remaining between them. The CDR3 region is CASSYSDSLGNEQYF. CDR3 bases: TGTGCCAGCAGTTACTCGGACAGCCTAGGGAACGAGCAGTACTTC.

V usage is TRBV7-9 and J usage is TRBJ1-1; 8 nucleotides align to TRBD1. Looked up from germline, CDR1 is SEHNR and CDR2 is FQNEAQ (reference sequence). V gave up 5 bases and J gave up 3 bases; unmatched junction bases: 8. The CDR3 contains 15 residues. In nucleotides, the CDR3 is TGTGCCAGCAGCGCAGGGCAGGGGGCAGACACTGAAGCTTTCTTT. Encoded protein: CASSAGQGADTEAFF.